One and the same sample provided the 14 T cell receptor beta chains below, sequenced in a study of T cells in Graves' hyperthyroidism and ophthalmopathy. The source material, RNA transcripts, was used to amplify TCR beta CDR3 regions. The TCR CDR3 was amplified in a first-round RT-PCR using the HTBI primer set. Each CDR3 protein gets one entry after TCRdb re-called the multiplex PCR reads with MiXCR. Of about 680,000 distinct CDR3 sequences in the sample, approximately 40% are singletons; the top ten hold less than 35%. Sequenced material: blood. These receptor sequences come from a woman aged 35 to 49 with Graves' hyperthyroidism.

This clonotype came up many times. This chain links TRBV10-3 with TRBJ2-7, with D possibly being TRBD1 or TRBD2 (5 bases each). V lost 0 bases and J 9 bases, leaving 15 bases between the germline ends. This CDR3 comprises 14 residues. The germline gives CDR1 ENHRY, CDR2 SYGVKD. The CDR3 region is CAISESGPLGGQYF. In nucleotides, the CDR3 is TGTGCCATCAGTGAGTCGGGTCCTCTTGGGGGGCAGTACTTC.

This clonotype has a handful of counts. The CDR3 coding sequence is TGTGCCAGCAGCTTTCAGGGGGCTGGGAACACTGAAGCTTTCTTT. It is translated as CASSFQGAGNTEAFF. The chain has TRBV7-2 and TRBJ1-1; 8 bases align to TRBD1. Trimming at V came to 3 bases and at J to 1 base, leaving 4 bases not matched to a gene. The CDR3 has 15 residues. Germline V gene sequence: CDR1 SGHTA, CDR2 FQGNSA.

The chain joins TRBV11-2 to TRBJ1-6, with 7 bases matching TRBD1. The CDR3 has 16 residues. Germline loops: CDR1 SGHAT, CDR2 FQNNGV. With V trimmed by 3 bases and J by 9 bases, 11 bases remained unmatched. CDR3 in DNA: TGTGCCAGCAGCTTGGATTTTCGGGACAGCCTTTCACCCCTCCACTTT. Translated, it gives CASSLDFRDSLSPLHF.

The J gene is TRBJ1-5, the V gene TRBV5-8, with TRBD1 as a possible D gene (6 bases). V dropped 6 bases and J dropped 5 bases, with 15 bases sitting between them. Germline CDR1 is SGHTS and CDR2 is YDEGEE. The CDR3 loop spans 14 amino acids. The DNA of the CDR3 is TGTGCCAGCACCATTGGCCCAGGGGATCAGCCCCAGCATTTT. This encodes CASTIGPGDQPQHF.

The V gene is TRBV10-1, the J gene TRBJ2-5, with TRBD2 matching over 7 bases. The V gene's germline CDR1 is WNHNN and CDR2 SYGVQD (reference sequence). The CDR3 runs 14 residues. Losses at the gene ends were 8 bases for V and 4 bases for J; bases not matched to a gene: 10. Written as DNA, the CDR3 is TGCGCCAGCTTGTGGGGAGGGGAAGGAGAGACCCAGTACTTC. Its translation: CASLWGGEGETQYF.

This clonotype was seen repeatedly, ten times or more. The chain couples TRBV10-2 to TRBJ2-5; TRBD2 agrees at 10 bases. The CDR3 consists of 15 residues. Germline V gene lookup returns CDR1 WSHSY and CDR2 SAAADI. Unmatched junction bases numbered 9, after V lost 6 bases and J lost 5 bases. CDR3 amino acids: CASRSPSGRGETQYF. In nucleotides, the CDR3 is TGCGCCAGCAGAAGCCCTAGCGGGAGAGGGGAGACCCAGTACTTC.

This clonotype was seen repeatedly, ten times or more. Relative to the germline gene, one junction end is altered; a read error may explain this. This chain links TRBV7-2 with TRBJ1-1; the match to TRBD1 covers 7 bases. Germline V gives CDR1 SGHTA, CDR2 FQGNSA. This CDR3 is 14 amino acids long. In DNA form, the CDR3 reads TGTGCCAACAGCTGGCTATCGACAGGGAGGGATGCTTTCTTT. Translating it yields CANSWLSTGRDAFF. Looking up the rest from reference TRBV7-2 and TRBJ1-1 gives the full variable domain: GAGVSQSPSNKVTEKGKDVELRCDPISGHTALYWYRQSLGQGLEFLIYFQGNSAPDKSGLPSDRFSAERTGGSVSTLTIQRTQQEDSAVYLCANSWLSTGRDAFFGQGTRLTVV.

Of note for this clonotype: This may stem from a read error, because a much larger clone lies one nucleotide away. Since no conserved phenylalanine or tryptophan closes the CDR3, a read error is the likely cause. The CDR3 loop is CASSPGTVTYEQYL. The CDR3 DNA is TGTGCCAGCAGCCCGGGGACGGTGACCTACGAGCAGTACCTC. The V call is TRBV7-9, the J call TRBJ2-7; D may match TRBD1 or TRBD2 (5 bases each). Looked up from germline, CDR1 is SEHNR and CDR2 is FQNEAQ (reference sequence). There are 14 residues in the CDR3. Deletions cut 5 bases from V and 2 bases from J, with 13 bases between.

This clonotype was seen a few times. J is TRBJ1-5 and V is TRBV19, with D possibly being TRBD1 (5 bases). This CDR3 comprises 15 residues. V was cut by 5 bases and J by 5 bases, with 16 bases left in between. Germline CDR1 and CDR2: LNHDA and SQIVND (reference sequence). The DNA for the CDR3 is TGTGCCAGTAGTTACGGGACTTCACAGGATCAGCCCCAGCATTTT. Residues: CASSYGTSQDQPQHF.

This clonotype appeared many times. The V and J genes are TRBV6-5 and TRBJ1-1; D is uncertain. This CDR3 is 12 amino acids long. V was pared by 8 bases and J by 2 bases, with 9 bases between. CDR1 MNHEY and CDR2 SVGAGI come from the germline V gene. The CDR3 here is CASQRPNTEAFF. The CDR3 nucleotides read TGTGCCAGCCAACGTCCCAACACTGAAGCTTTCTTT.

The chain has TRBV7-2 and TRBJ2-5, with D unclear. This CDR3 comprises 14 residues. Germline CDR1 reads SGHTA; CDR2 reads FQGNSA. V gave up 1 base and J gave up 5 bases, with 11 bases separating them. The CDR3 sequence is CASSLVRLGETQYF. The CDR3 region has the DNA TGTGCCAGCAGCTTAGTCCGACTGGGTGAGACCCAGTACTTC.

This clonotype was detected once. At one boundary the junction diverges from the germline segment, which might be a read error. The gene calls are TRBV9 and TRBJ2-6; 10 positions agree with TRBD1. Per the germline V gene, CDR1 is SGDLS and CDR2 is YYNGEE. The CDR3 length is 15 residues. This chain's CDR3 is CASRQGAGGANVLTF. The CDR3 nucleotides read TGCGCCAGTAGACAGGGGGCGGGTGGGGCCAACGTCCTGACTTTC.

Of note for this clonotype: A read error may account for a junction end that differs from germline. V and J are TRBV10-3 and TRBJ2-6, with D unclear. The CDR3 is made up of 13 amino acids. Germline V gene data show CDR1 as ENHRY and CDR2 as SYGVKD. The CDR3 reads CASSFDGANVLTF. Here the CDR3 DNA reads TGTGCCAGCAGTTTCGATGGGGCCAACGTCCTGACTTTC.

This clonotype showed up many times. The J gene is TRBJ1-1, the V gene TRBV7-9, with no clear D. Germline V lookup: CDR1 SEHNR, CDR2 FQNEAQ (reference sequence). This CDR3 spans 11 amino acids. V lost 11 bases, J lost 2 bases, and 9 bases lay in between. The CDR3 reads CALRRNTEAFF. CDR3 DNA sequence: TGTGCCTTACGGCGTAACACTGAAGCTTTCTTT.